This T cell receptor (beta chain) appears in the sequencing data of a study of shared clonotypes between healthy human individuals. The CDR3 is made up of 15 amino acids. Germline V gene lookup returns CDR1 LGHNA and CDR2 YSLEER. The V segment lost 4 bases and the J segment 8 bases; nucleotides outside the gene matches: 9. The run depth of the assay was deep. As originally analysed: Owing to the provision of junction-only sequences devoid of quality scores by immunoSEQ, filtering differed. The data were produced by immunoSEQ multiplex PCR, yet TCRdb's version contains in-frame clones alone and is incomplete. That table furnishes V, J and clone size, whereas the DNA furnished D and trimming. This sample has about 480,000 clones, with 75% to 85% found just once.

This TCR was recovered from a woman aged 40 to 55 in good health. Some clones in this sample may be carry-over from other donors' samples. The specimen was PBMCs. The chain combines TRBV4-3 with TRBJ2-1, with 9 bases that match TRBD1. The chain's CDR3 is CASSPGTGYGDEQFF. DNA of the CDR3: TGCGCCAGCAGCCCCGGGACAGGGTATGGCGATGAGCAGTTCTTC.